The next 2 T cell receptor beta chains were all read from a single sample in a study of T-cell reconstitution after alpha-beta-depleted transplantation in children (dated by TCRdb to between 2015 and 2016). The intended sense of this specimen's treatment or condition label: allogeneic hematopoietic cell transplantation with graft depleted of TCRalphabeta T cells and CD19 B cells. Preparation of the library involved PCR. The sequencer listed for this sample is Illumina HiSeq 2500. TCR library preparation used molecular barcoding, with unique molecular identifiers applied to normalize quantification of the TCRbeta repertoire. The public reads were quality trimmed at Q25 with fastp and then assembled into clones with MiXCR by TCRdb, keeping productive beta chains. Records with the same CDR3 protein are collapsed into one entry carrying the most frequent genes and DNA. In this sample the table shows about a million distinct CDR3 sequences, about 26% of which occur a single time. About 28% of the sample lies in the top ten.

The sample was PBMCs, mostly from graft donor cells, taken 360 days after TCRalphabeta/CD19-depleted stem cell transplant. Every receptor here comes from a boy in the first two years of life who had a stem cell transplant for SCID, so the T cells may come from the graft donor.

This clonotype has at least ten counts. V and J are TRBV12-3 or TRBV12-4 and TRBJ2-2, with 7 bases aligning to TRBD1. The CDR3 loop spans 16 amino acids. J was trimmed by 0 bases and V by 6 bases; bases with no gene match: 7. The CDR3, as DNA: TGTGCCAGCAGCCCTCGGACAGGCTCGAACACCGGGGAGCTGTTTTTT. This encodes CASSPRTGSNTGELFF.

This clonotype came up a few times. The rearrangement uses TRBV4-3 and TRBJ1-1; the D is unclear. The CDR3 extends over 15 amino acids. V was pared by 0 bases and J by 1 base, with 9 bases between. Germline CDR1 is LGHNA and CDR2 is YSLEER. The CDR3 nucleotides read TGCGCCAGCAGCCAAGATTCCGGGCCGAACACTGAAGCTTTCTTT. It yields the protein CASSQDSGPNTEAFF.